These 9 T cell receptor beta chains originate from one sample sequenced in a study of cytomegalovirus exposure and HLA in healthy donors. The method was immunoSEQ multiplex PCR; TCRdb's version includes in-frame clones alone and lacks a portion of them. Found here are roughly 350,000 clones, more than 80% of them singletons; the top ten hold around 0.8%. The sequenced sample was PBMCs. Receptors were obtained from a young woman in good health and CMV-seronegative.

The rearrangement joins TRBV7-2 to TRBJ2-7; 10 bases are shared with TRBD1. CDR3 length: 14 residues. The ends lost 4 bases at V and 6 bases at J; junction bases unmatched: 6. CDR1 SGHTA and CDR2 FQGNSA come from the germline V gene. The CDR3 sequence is CASSSGTGASEQYF. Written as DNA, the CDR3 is TGTGCCAGCAGCTCCGGGACAGGGGCGTCCGAGCAGTACTTC.

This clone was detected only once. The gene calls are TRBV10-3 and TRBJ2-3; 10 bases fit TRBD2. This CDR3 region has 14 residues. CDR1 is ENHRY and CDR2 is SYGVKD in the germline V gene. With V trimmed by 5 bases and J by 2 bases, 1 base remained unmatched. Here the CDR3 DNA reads TGTGCCATCAGTAGCGGGAGGGCCACAGATACGCAGTATTTT. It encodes CAISSGRATDTQYF.

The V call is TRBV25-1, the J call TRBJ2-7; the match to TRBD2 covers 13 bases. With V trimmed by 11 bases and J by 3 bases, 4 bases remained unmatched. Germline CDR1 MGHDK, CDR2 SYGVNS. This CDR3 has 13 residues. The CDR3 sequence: CASGLAGSYEQYF. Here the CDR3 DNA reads TGTGCCTCGGGACTAGCGGGAAGCTACGAGCAGTACTTC.

CDR3 sequence (DNA): TGTGCCAGCATCCAACCAGGCTTTAACTATGGCTACACCTTC. It is translated as CASIQPGFNYGYTF. The chain employs TRBV7-2 and TRBJ1-2; D is ambiguous. This CDR3 spans 14 amino acids. V gave up 7 bases and J gave up 1 base, with 13 bases separating them. Germline assignment: CDR1 SGHTA and CDR2 FQGNSA.

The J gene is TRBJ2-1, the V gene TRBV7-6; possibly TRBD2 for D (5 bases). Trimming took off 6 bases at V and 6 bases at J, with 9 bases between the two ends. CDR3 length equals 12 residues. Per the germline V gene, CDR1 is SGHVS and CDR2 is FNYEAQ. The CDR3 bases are TGTGCCAGCAGTTTACTAGTCAATGAGCAGTTCTTC. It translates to CASSLLVNEQFF. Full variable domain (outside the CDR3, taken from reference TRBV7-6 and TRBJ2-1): GAGVSQSPRYKVTKRGQDVALRCDPISGHVSLYWYRQALGQGPEFLTYFNYEAQQDKSGLPNDRFSAERPEGSISTLTIQRTEQRDSAMYRCASSLLVNEQFFGPGTRLTVL.

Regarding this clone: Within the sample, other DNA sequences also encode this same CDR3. The CDR3 loop reads CASSLVTGLSYEQYF. For the CDR3, the DNA is TGCGCCAGCAGCTTGGTGACAGGCCTATCCTACGAGCAGTACTTC. This chain connects TRBV5-1 to TRBJ2-7; D might be TRBD1 (6 bases). This CDR3 contains 15 residues. The germline CDR1 and CDR2 sequences are SGHRS and YFSETQ. Trimming left V 0 bases short and J 1 base short, with 11 bases between.

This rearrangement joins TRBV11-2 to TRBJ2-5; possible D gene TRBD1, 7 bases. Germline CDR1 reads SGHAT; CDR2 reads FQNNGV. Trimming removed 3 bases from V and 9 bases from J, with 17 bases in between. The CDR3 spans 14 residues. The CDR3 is CASSFRGANPSQYF. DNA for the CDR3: TGTGCCAGCAGCTTCAGGGGGGCGAACCCATCCCAGTACTTC.

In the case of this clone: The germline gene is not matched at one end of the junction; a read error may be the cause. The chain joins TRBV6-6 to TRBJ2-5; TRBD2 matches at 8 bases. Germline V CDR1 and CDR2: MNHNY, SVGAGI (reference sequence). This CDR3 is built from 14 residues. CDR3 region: CASRALAGQKTQYF. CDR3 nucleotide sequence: TGTGCCAGCAGGGCCCTAGCGGGCCAAAAGACCCAGTACTTC.

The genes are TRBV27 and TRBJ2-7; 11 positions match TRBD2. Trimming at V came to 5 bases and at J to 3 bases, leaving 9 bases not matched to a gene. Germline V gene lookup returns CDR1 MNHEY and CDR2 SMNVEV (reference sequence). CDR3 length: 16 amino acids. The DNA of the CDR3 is TGTGCCAGCAGTCCCCTACTAGCGGGAGACGGCTACGAGCAGTACTTC. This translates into CASSPLLAGDGYEQYF.